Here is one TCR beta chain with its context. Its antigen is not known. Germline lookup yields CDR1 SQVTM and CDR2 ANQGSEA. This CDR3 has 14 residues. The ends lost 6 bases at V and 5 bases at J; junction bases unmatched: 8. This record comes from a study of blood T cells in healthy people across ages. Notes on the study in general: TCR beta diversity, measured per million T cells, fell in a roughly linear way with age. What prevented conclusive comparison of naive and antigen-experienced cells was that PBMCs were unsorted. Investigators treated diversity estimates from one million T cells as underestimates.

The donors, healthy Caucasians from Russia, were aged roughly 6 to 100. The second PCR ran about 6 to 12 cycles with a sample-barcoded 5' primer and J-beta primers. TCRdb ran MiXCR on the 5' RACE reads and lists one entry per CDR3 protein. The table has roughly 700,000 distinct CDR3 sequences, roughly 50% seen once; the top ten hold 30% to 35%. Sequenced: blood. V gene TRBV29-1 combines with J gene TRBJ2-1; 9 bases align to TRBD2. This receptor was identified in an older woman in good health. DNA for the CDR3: TGCAGCGTAGCGGGAGGCTACGAACACAATGAGCAGTTCTTC. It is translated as CSVAGGYEHNEQFF.